Listed below are T cell receptor beta chains from one sample, sequenced in a study of blood T cells in healthy people across ages. TCRdb fed the 5' RACE reads into MiXCR, producing one record per CDR3 protein. Counted here are hundreds of thousands of distinct CDR3 sequences, 40% to 50% occurring once; the ten biggest clones make up around 18%. Sequences were obtained from blood. These TCRs come from a man aged 60 to 75 in good health. The CDR3 runs from the conserved cysteine through the conserved F or W. Fields, in order: V gene, clone size, D gene, J gene, CDR3 DNA, CDR3 protein. A D gene is named only where the DNA matches it firmly. Clone size, where shown, is once, few, many, or a class for clones that have expanded.

TRBV6-4	NA	TRBD1	TRBJ2-3	TGTGCCAGCAGCCCCGCGGGGACAGGGGGAGATACGCAGTATTTT	CASSPAGTGGDTQYF
TRBV7-2	few	TRBD1	TRBJ2-1	TGTGCCAGCAGCTTATCAGGGACAGGGGGTTTTGAGCAGTTCTTC	CASSLSGTGGFEQFF
TRBV27	NA	TRBD2	TRBJ2-7	TGTGCCAGCAGTCCCTCTTCGGGGGGGCGCTACAATGAGCAGTACTTC	CASSPSSGGRYNEQYF
TRBV7-3	NA	TRBD1	TRBJ1-2	TGTGCCAGCAGCTTAGAACCCGGGACAGGAGTCTATGGCTACACCTTC	CASSLEPGTGVYGYTF
TRBV28	NA	NA	TRBJ2-7	TGTGCCAGCAGTCCCCGGAAGGGGGGCTCCGAGCAGTACTTC	CASSPRKGGSEQYF
TRBV20-1	many	NA	TRBJ1-4	TGCAGTGCTAGAGAAGGGAGGGCTAATGAAAAACTGTTTTTT	CSAREGRANEKLFF
TRBV28	few	NA	TRBJ1-2	TGTGCCAGCATGCGGGCTAACTATGGCTACACCTTC	CASMRANYGYTF
TRBV14	NA	NA	TRBJ1-2	TGTGCCAGCAGTCTAACAGGGATAAAAGGATCTAACTATGGCTACACCTTC	CASSLTGIKGSNYGYTF
TRBV29-1	NA	NA	TRBJ2-7	TGCAGCTTCCGACTAGGGGCCTACGAGCAGTACTTC	CSFRLGAYEQYF
TRBV28	NA	TRBD1	TRBJ2-1	TGTGCCAGCAGTACAAACACAGGGGGCAATGAGCAGTTCTTC	CASSTNTGGNEQFF
TRBV7-2	NA	NA	TRBJ2-5	TGTGCCAGCAGCTTTTCAAGAGAAGAGACCCAGTACTTC	CASSFSREETQYF
TRBV12-3/TRBV12-4	few	NA	TRBJ2-3	TGTGCCAGCAGTTTAAGACCACAACTTCCGCAGTATTTT	CASSLRPQLPQYF
TRBV7-8	NA	NA	TRBJ2-5	TGTGCCAGCAGCTCCGCTTTTTGGGGGGAGACCCAGTACTTC	CASSSAFWGETQYF
TRBV7-9	many	NA	TRBJ2-3	TGTGCCAGCAGTATAGGCGGGGCAGCAGATACGCAGTATTTT	CASSIGGAADTQYF
TRBV18	NA	TRBD1	TRBJ2-1	TGTGCCAGCTCACCGTTCAGTCGAGGGGGCGCGGGTGAGCAGTTCTTC	CASSPFSRGGAGEQFF
TRBV4-3	once	NA	TRBJ1-1	TGCGCCAGCAGCCAAGATCCAGGGAGGCGGATTGAAGCTTTCTTT	CASSQDPGRRIEAFF
TRBV5-1	few	NA	TRBJ2-5	TGCGCCAGCAGAACAGGCAGGGGCCAAGAGACCCAGTACTTC	CASRTGRGQETQYF
TRBV7-2	NA	TRBD1	TRBJ2-1	TGTGCCAGCGGTCTCGACAGGGGCGAGTACAATGAGCAGTTCTTC	CASGLDRGEYNEQFF
TRBV4-1	few	TRBD1	TRBJ2-3	TGCGCCAGCAGTCAGGCCGGGACAGGGGGCCCAGATACGCAGTATTTT	CASSQAGTGGPDTQYF
TRBV6-6	few	NA	TRBJ2-5	TGTGCCAGCTGGTCCCAGGGTTTGGCCCAGTACTTC	CASWSQGLAQYF
TRBV7-8	NA	NA	TRBJ1-1	TGTGCCAGCAGCTACAGGGTGGTAGTTGCTGAAGCTTTCTTT	CASSYRVVVAEAFF
TRBV6-2/TRBV6-3	few	NA	TRBJ1-1	TGTGCCAGCCAGCAGGTTACGACTGAAGCTTTCTTT	CASQQVTTEAFF
TRBV5-1	NA	NA	TRBJ2-5	TGCGCCAGCAGCTTCCAGACCTGGGCAGAGACCCAGTACTTC	CASSFQTWAETQYF
TRBV3-1	NA	NA	TRBJ1-1	TGTGCCAGCAGCCAAGATCCGAGGAGAGAAGCTTTCTTT	CASSQDPRREAFF
TRBV27	NA	TRBD1	TRBJ2-7	TGTGCCAGCAGTTTCTTAGGGACAGGGACCTACGAGCAGTACTTC	CASSFLGTGTYEQYF
TRBV20-1	NA	NA	TRBJ2-3	TGCAGTGCTAGATTTACAGGCACAGATACGCAGTATTTT	CSARFTGTDTQYF
TRBV7-9	NA	NA	TRBJ1-1	TGTGCCAGCAGCTTCCCATGGCGACAGAGAGCGAACACTGAAGCTTTCTTT	CASSFPWRQRANTEAFF
TRBV16	NA	TRBD1	TRBJ2-7	TGTGCCAGCAGACTAAGTGGGACAGCAACCTACGAGCAGTACTTC	CASRLSGTATYEQYF
TRBV20-1	once	NA	TRBJ2-1	TGCAGTGCTAGCGGGCAGGGTTGGGAGTACAATGAGCAGTTCTTC	CSASGQGWEYNEQFF
TRBV13	NA	TRBD2	TRBJ2-3	TGTGCCAGCAGCCGCGTGGAGCGGGGGGTTCCAGATACGCAGTATTTT	CASSRVERGVPDTQYF
TRBV27	NA	NA	TRBJ1-5	TGTGCCAGCAGTTCTCAGGGGTCCCCGTCCAATCAGCCCCAGCATTTT	CASSSQGSPSNQPQHF
TRBV5-1	NA	NA	TRBJ1-3	TGCGCCAGCTCCAAAGTAGGTGGCGGAAACACCATATATTTT	CASSKVGGGNTIYF
TRBV6-2/TRBV6-3	NA	TRBD2	TRBJ2-3	TGTGCCAGCAGCCCCATCATCCCGGGGGGGTCAGATACGCAGTATTTT	CASSPIIPGGSDTQYF
TRBV9	NA	TRBD2	TRBJ2-5	TGTGCCAGCAGCCCCCGGGAGGGGGGAGGAGAGACCCAGTACTTC	CASSPREGGGETQYF
TRBV20-1	many	TRBD1	TRBJ2-4	TGCAGTGCCCCGACAGGGATCGGGAAAAACATTCAGTACTTC	CSAPTGIGKNIQYF